This passage covers 12 T cell receptor beta chains from one sample sequenced in a study of beta chain features in type 1 diabetes (dated by TCRdb to 2016 to 2019). The receptor library was made with the immunoSEQ multiplex PCR assay. The High Capacity cDNA Reverse Transcription Kit was used to reverse transcribe all of the isolated RNA, meaning that expressed TCRB transcripts were what got sequenced. Sourced from immuneACCESS, this table was stored by TCRdb with only in-frame sequences that have V and J called. A share of the clones is absent; for the studies checked, an unresolved V gene accounts for under half, and the remainder has no known explanation. The sample table shows 300,000 to 450,000 clones, and around a fifth are seen once. The ten most abundant clones make up 0.044% of the sample. Sequencing was done on a sample of naive CD4+ T cells from blood. The cell subset or site tag for this specimen amounts to: true naive CD4+ T cells. The receptors were sampled from a woman aged 18-29 years in good health.

The gene calls are TRBV5-1 and TRBJ2-5; D possibly corresponds to TRBD2 (6 bases). The germline V and J ends were trimmed by 2 bases and 5 bases, with 13 bases remaining between them. This CDR3 comprises 14 residues. In germline, CDR1 is SGHRS, CDR2 YFSETQ. This CDR3 is CASSFGGKSETQYF. The CDR3 DNA sequence: TGCGCCAGCAGCTTCGGCGGGAAGTCGGAGACCCAGTACTTC.

The chain links TRBV4-1 to TRBJ2-6; TRBD1 might be the D (5 bases). This CDR3 has 18 amino acids. V lost 0 bases and J 2 bases, leaving 14 bases between the germline ends. CDR1 is MGHRA and CDR2 is YSYEKL in the germline V gene. CDR3 residues: CASSQDNRWGAGANVLTF. CDR3 nucleotides: TGCGCCAGCAGCCAAGATAATAGGTGGGGCGCTGGGGCCAACGTCCTGACTTTC.

The chain carries TRBV6-6 and TRBJ2-7; 9 bases match TRBD1. V lost 5 bases and J lost 7; bases outside the gene matches: 6. CDR3 size: 13 residues. Germline CDR1 and CDR2: MNHNY and SVGAGI (reference sequence). Here the CDR3 DNA reads TGTGCCAGCAGTCAACAGGGGGCGAGGGAGCAGTACTTC. Its translation is CASSQQGAREQYF.

This chain connects TRBV23-1 to TRBJ2-7; 9 bases align to TRBD1. TRBV23-1 is labeled an ORF, and its function is uncertain. The V and J ends lost 4 bases and 7 bases, in that order; junction bases with no gene match: 14. The CDR3 contains 16 residues. In nucleotides, the CDR3 is TGCGCCAGCAGTCGTCCATTGGACAGGGGATTGGGTGAGCAGTACTTC. It translates to CASSRPLDRGLGEQYF.

The chain links TRBV5-6 to TRBJ2-7, with 10 bases that match TRBD2. The CDR3 consists of 16 residues. The V segment lost 6 bases and the J segment 1 base; nucleotides outside the gene matches: 10. Germline V CDR1 and CDR2: SGHDT, YYEEEE. The CDR3 loop is CASIKRWTSGSYEQYF. CDR3 bases: TGTGCCAGCATCAAGAGATGGACTAGCGGTTCCTACGAGCAGTACTTC.

V and J are TRBV5-4 and TRBJ2-5; 7 bases agree with TRBD1. The CDR3 runs to 15 residues. V was pared by 3 bases and J by 2 bases, with 7 bases of the junction left unmatched. Per the germline V gene, CDR1 is SGHNT and CDR2 is YYREEE (reference sequence). The CDR3 bases are TGTGCCAGCAGCTGGACGGGACAGCAACAAGAGACCCAGTACTTC. Translating it yields CASSWTGQQQETQYF.

As for this clone: The same CDR3 can be traced to other DNA sequences in this sample. J is TRBJ1-1 and V is TRBV29-1; no firm D call. The CDR3 consists of 12 residues. V was cut by 1 base and J by 0 bases, with 3 bases left in between. Looked up from germline, CDR1 is SQVTM and CDR2 is ANQGSEA. The CDR3, as DNA: TGCAGCGTTGAAGCAGTGAACACTGAAGCTTTCTTT. Residues: CSVEAVNTEAFF.

This clone appeared a few times. The CDR3 nucleotides are TGTGCCTGGAGTGCCACCGGGACAGGTAATTTCTACGAGCAGTACTTC. This sequence encodes CAWSATGTGNFYEQYF. The chain couples TRBV30 to TRBJ2-7, with 8 positions matching TRBD1. The junction had 11 bases not matched to a gene; V was cut back by 1 base and J by 3 bases. This CDR3 region has 16 residues. The V gene's germline CDR1 is GTSNPN and CDR2 SVGIG (reference sequence).

V and J are TRBV14 and TRBJ1-6; TRBD1 is a possible D gene (5 bases). From germline, CDR1 is SGHDN and CDR2 FVKESK. Trimming took off 11 bases at V and 10 bases at J, with 18 bases between the two ends. The CDR3 has 13 amino acids. This CDR3 is CAADGGVGSPLHF. CDR3 DNA sequence: TGTGCCGCCGACGGAGGGGTAGGGTCACCCCTCCACTTT.

The V and J genes are TRBV7-9 and TRBJ1-5; 7 bases align to TRBD1. This CDR3 region has 13 residues. Germline V gene sequence: CDR1 SEHNR, CDR2 FQNEAQ (reference sequence). With V trimmed by 5 bases and J by 6 bases, 4 bases remained unmatched. CDR3 DNA: TGTGCCAGCAGCGCACAGGGGTTTCAGCCCCAGCATTTT. The encoded protein is CASSAQGFQPQHF.

The chain recombines TRBV7-2 with TRBJ2-1; a weak D match, TRBD1 (5 bases). Germline loops: CDR1 SGHTA, CDR2 FQGNSA. CDR3 length: 16 amino acids. The V and J ends lost 0 bases and 7 bases respectively, with 16 bases between them. CDR3 in amino acids: CASSLARVMTENEQFF. The CDR3 coding sequence is TGTGCCAGCAGCTTAGCCCGCGTCATGACAGAGAATGAGCAGTTCTTC. Together with reference TRBV7-2 and TRBJ2-1, the CDR3 gives the full variable domain: GAGVSQSPSNKVTEKGKDVELRCDPISGHTALYWYRQSLGQGLEFLIYFQGNSAPDKSGLPSDRFSAERTGGSVSTLTIQRTQQEDSAVYLCASSLARVMTENEQFFGPGTRLTVL.

The chain links TRBV27 to TRBJ2-7, with 10 bases identical to TRBD2. J was trimmed by 4 bases and V by 0 bases; bases with no gene match: 9. This CDR3 is built from 17 residues. Germline V gene sequence: CDR1 MNHEY, CDR2 SMNVEV (reference sequence). CDR3 nucleotide sequence: TGTGCCAGCAGTTTATCGACTCCCGCTAGCGGGAGTTACGAGCAGTACTTC. It specifies CASSLSTPASGSYEQYF.